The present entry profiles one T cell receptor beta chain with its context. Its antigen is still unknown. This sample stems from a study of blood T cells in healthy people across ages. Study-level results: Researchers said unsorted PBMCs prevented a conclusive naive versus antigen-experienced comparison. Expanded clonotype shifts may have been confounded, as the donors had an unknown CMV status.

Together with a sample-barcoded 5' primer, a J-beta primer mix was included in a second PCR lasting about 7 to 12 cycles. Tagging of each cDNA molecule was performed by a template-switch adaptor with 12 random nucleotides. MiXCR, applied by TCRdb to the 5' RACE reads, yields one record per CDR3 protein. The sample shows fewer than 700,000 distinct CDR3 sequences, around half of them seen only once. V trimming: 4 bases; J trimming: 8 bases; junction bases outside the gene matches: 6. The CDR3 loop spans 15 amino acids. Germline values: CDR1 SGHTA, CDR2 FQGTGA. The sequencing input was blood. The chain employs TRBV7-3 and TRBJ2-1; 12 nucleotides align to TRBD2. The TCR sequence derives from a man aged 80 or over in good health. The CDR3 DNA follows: TGTGCCAGCAGCTGGTCTAGCGGGGGGGCCGATGAGCAGTTCTTC. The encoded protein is CASSWSSGGADEQFF.